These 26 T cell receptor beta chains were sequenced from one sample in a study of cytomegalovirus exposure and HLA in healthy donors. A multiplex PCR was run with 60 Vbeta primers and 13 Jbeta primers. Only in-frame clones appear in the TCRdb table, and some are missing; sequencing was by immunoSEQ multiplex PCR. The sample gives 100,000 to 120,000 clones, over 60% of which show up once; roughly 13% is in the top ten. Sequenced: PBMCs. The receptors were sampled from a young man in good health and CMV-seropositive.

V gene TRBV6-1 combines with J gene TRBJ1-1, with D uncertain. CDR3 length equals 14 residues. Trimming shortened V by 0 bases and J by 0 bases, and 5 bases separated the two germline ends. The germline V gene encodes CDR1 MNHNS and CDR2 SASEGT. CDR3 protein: CASSEAGLNTEAFF. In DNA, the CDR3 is TGTGCCAGCAGTGAAGCGGGCCTGAACACTGAAGCTTTCTTT.

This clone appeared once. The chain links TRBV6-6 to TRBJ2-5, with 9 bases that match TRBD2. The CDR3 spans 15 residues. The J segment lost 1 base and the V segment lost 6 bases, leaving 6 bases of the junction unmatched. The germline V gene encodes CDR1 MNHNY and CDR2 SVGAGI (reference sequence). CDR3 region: CASSPLAGIQETQYF. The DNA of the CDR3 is TGTGCCAGCAGCCCCCTAGCGGGGATCCAAGAGACCCAGTACTTC.

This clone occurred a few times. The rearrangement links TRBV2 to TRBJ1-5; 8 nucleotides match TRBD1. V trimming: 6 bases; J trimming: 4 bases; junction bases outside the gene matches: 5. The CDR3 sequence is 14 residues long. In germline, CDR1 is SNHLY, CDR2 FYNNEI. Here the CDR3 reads CASRDRVGNQPQHF. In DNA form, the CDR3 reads TGTGCCAGCAGGGACAGGGTAGGAAATCAGCCCCAGCATTTT.

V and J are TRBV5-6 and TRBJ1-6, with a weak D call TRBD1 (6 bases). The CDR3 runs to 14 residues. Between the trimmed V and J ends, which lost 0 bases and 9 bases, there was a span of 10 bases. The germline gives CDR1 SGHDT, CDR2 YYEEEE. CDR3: CASSLAQGSSPLHF. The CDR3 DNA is TGTGCCAGCAGCTTGGCCCAGGGGTCTTCACCCCTCCACTTT.

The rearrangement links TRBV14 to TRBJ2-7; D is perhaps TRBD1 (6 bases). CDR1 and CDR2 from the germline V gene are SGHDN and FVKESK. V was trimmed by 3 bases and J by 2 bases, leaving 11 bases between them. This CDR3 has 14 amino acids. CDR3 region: CASSHAGVAYEQYF. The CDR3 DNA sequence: TGTGCCAGCAGCCATGCAGGGGTGGCCTACGAGCAGTACTTC.

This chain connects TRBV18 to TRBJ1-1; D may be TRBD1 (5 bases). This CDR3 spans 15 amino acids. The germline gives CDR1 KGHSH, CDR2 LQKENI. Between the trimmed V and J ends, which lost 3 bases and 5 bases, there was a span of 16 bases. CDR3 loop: CASSPDGGVGTEAFF. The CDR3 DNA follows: TGTGCCAGCTCACCCGATGGGGGGGTAGGGACTGAAGCTTTCTTT.

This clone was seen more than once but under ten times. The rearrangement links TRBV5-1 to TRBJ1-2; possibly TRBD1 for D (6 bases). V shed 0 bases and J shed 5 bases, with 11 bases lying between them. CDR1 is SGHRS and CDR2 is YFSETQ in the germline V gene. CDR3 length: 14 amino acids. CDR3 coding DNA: TGCGCCAGCAGCTTGGGGTCAGGGGATTATGGCTACACCTTC. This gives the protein CASSLGSGDYGYTF.

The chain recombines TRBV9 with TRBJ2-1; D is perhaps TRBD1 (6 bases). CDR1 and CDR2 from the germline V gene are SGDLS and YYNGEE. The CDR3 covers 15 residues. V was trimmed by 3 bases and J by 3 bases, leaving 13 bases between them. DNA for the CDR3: TGTGCCAGCAGCGAGCCGGTGACAGGCTACAATGAGCAGTTCTTC. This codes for CASSEPVTGYNEQFF.

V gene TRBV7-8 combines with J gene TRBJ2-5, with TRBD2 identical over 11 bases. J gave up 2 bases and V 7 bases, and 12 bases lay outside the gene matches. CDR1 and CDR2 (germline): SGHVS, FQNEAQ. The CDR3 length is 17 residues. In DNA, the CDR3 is TGTGCCAGCATCCAACACCTCCTAGCGGGGGGACAAGAGACCCAGTACTTC. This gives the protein CASIQHLLAGGQETQYF.

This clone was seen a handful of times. The CDR3 bases are TGTGCCAGCAGCGTAGAACCGGGGAGCTCCTACGAGCAGTACTTC. This translates into CASSVEPGSSYEQYF. The V call is TRBV9, the J call TRBJ2-7; TRBD2 might be the D (5 bases). Germline CDR1 SGDLS, CDR2 YYNGEE. The CDR3 length is 15 residues. V lost 0 bases, J lost 0 bases, and 10 bases lay in between.

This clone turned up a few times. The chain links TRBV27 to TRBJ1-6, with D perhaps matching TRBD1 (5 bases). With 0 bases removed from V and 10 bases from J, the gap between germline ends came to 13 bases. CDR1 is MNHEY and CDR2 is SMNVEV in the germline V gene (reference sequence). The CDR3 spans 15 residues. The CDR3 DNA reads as TGTGCCAGCAGTTTATCGTTCAGGGCGGGATCACCCCTCCACTTT. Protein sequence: CASSLSFRAGSPLHF.

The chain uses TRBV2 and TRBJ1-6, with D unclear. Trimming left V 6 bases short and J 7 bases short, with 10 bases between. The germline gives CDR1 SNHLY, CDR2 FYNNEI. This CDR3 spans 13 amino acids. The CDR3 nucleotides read TGTGCCAGCAGGCCAACTTCCAATTCACCCCTCCACTTT. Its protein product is CASRPTSNSPLHF.

The CDR3 bases are TGTGCCAGCAGTTCCCCGGGGGGCTACGAGCAGTACTTC. Its translation is CASSSPGGYEQYF. The rearrangement uses TRBV28 and TRBJ2-7, with 7 bases matching TRBD2. The CDR3 sequence is 13 residues long. The V gene's germline CDR1 is MDHEN and CDR2 SYDVKM. V trimming: 4 bases; J trimming: 3 bases; junction bases outside the gene matches: 3. The full variable domain, rest sourced from reference TRBV28 and TRBJ2-7, is DVKVTQSSRYLVKRTGEKVFLECVQDMDHENMFWYRQDPGLGLRLIYFSYDVKMKEKGDIPEGYSVSREKKERFSLILESASTNQTSMYLCASSSPGGYEQYFGPGTRLTVT.

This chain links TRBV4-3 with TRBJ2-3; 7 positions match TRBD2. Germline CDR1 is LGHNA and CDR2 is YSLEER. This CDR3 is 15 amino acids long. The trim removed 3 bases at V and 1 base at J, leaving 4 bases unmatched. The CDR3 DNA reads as TGCGCCAGCAGCCAGATCCTAGCGGGCACAGATACGCAGTATTTT. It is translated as CASSQILAGTDTQYF.

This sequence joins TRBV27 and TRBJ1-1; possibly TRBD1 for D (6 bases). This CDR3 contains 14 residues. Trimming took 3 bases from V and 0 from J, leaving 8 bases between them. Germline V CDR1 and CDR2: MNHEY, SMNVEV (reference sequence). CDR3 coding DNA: TGTGCCAGCAGTTTGAACAGGGTGAACACTGAAGCTTTCTTT. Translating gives CASSLNRVNTEAFF.

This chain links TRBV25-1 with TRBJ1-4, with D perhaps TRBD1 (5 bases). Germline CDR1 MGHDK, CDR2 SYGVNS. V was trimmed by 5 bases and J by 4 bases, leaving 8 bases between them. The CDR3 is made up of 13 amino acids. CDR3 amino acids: CASSRGINEKLFF. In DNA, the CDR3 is TGTGCCAGCAGTAGGGGAATTAATGAAAAACTGTTTTTT.

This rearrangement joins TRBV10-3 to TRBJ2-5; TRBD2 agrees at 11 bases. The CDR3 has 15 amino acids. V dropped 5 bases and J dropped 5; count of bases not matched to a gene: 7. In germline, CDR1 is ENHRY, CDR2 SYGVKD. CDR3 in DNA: TGTGCCATCAGTCCTTCTAGCGGGGGGAAGGAGACCCAGTACTTC. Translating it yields CAISPSSGGKETQYF.

DNA for the CDR3: TGCAGCGTTGAATATACTAGCCTTAGAACAGATACGCAGTATTTT. Its translation is CSVEYTSLRTDTQYF. The chain uses TRBV29-1 and TRBJ2-3, with D possibly matching TRBD2 (6 bases). CDR3 length: 15 residues. CDR1 SQVTM and CDR2 ANQGSEA come from the germline V gene. Trimming shortened V by 2 bases and J by 3 bases, and 15 bases separated the two germline ends.

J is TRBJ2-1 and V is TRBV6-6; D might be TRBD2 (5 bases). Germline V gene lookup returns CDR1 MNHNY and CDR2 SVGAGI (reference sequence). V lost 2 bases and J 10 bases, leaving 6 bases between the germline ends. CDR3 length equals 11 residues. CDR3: CASSYGREQFF. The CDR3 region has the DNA TGTGCCAGCAGTTACGGGAGAGAGCAGTTCTTC.

The CDR3 nucleotides are TGTGCCAGCTCACCGGGACTAGCGGTCCACGAGCAGTACTTC. Amino acids: CASSPGLAVHEQYF. This rearrangement joins TRBV18 to TRBJ2-7, with 11 bases matching TRBD2. This CDR3 is built from 14 residues. Germline V gene sequence: CDR1 KGHSH, CDR2 LQKENI. V lost 3 bases, J lost 5 bases, and 3 bases stayed unmatched.

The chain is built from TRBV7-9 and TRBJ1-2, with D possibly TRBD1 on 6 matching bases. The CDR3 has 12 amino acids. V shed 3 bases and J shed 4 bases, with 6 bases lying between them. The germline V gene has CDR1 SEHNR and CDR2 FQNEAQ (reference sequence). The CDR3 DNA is TGTGCCAGCAGCTTGGACAGCTATGGCTACACCTTC. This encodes CASSLDSYGYTF. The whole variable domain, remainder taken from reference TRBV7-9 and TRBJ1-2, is DTGVSQNPRHKITKRGQNVTFRCDPISEHNRLYWYRQTLGQGPEFLTYFQNEAQLEKSRLLSDRFSAERPKGSFSTLEIQRTEQGDSAMYLCASSLDSYGYTFGSGTRLTVV.

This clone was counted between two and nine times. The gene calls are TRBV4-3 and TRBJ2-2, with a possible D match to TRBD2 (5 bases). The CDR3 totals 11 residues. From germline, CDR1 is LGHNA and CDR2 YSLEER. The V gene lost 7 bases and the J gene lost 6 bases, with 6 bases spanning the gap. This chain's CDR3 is CASMGAGELFF. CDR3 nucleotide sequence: TGCGCCAGCATGGGAGCCGGGGAGCTGTTTTTT.

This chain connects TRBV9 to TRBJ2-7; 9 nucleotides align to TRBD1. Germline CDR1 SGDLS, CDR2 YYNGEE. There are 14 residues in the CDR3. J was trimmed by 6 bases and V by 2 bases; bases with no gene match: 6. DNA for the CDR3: TGTGCCAGCAGCGTCGCCGGGACAGGGATCGAGCAGTACTTC. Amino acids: CASSVAGTGIEQYF.

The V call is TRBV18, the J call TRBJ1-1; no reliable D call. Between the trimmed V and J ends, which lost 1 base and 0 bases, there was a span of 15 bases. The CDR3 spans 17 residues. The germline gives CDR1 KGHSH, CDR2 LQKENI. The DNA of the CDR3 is TGTGCCAGCTCACCACTCCCCCCGGGGATATTGAACACTGAAGCTTTCTTT. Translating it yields CASSPLPPGILNTEAFF.

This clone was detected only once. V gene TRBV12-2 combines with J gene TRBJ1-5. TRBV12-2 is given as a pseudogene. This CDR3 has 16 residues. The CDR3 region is CASRPGVTLVNQPQHF. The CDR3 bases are TGTGCAAGTCGTCCCGGGGTTACCCTAGTCAATCAGCCCCAGCATTTT.

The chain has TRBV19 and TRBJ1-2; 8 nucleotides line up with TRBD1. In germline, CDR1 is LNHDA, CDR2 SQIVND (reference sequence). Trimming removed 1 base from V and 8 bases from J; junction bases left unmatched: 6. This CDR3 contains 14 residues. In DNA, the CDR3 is TGTGCCAGTAGTATAGCCGGGACAGGCGGAGGCTACACCTTC. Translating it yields CASSIAGTGGGYTF.